A selection of T cell receptor beta chains follows, all from one sample in a study of blood T cell repertoires in COVID-19. The data were produced by immunoSEQ multiplex PCR, yet TCRdb's version contains in-frame clones alone and is incomplete. The repertoire holds roughly 60,000 clones, with 78% as singletons. The sequenced sample consisted of peripheral blood. These receptors originate from a human donor in a cohort sampled during active COVID-19. Both conserved end residues are part of each CDR3. D genes are given only for firm matches. Some rows mark clone size as missing; the rest say once, few, many or name a class of expanded clone.

TRBV7-9	TRBD1	TRBJ2-1	-	CASSFGQGAPNEQFF	TGTGCCAGCAGCTTCGGACAGGGGGCCCCAAATGAGCAGTTCTTC
TRBV7-3	TRBD2	TRBJ2-5	-	CASSLLAGGQETQYF	TGTGCCAGCAGCCTTCTAGCGGGGGGCCAAGAGACCCAGTACTTC
TRBV6-5	-	TRBJ1-5	-	CASRPFRDSNQPQHF	TGTGCCAGCAGGCCCTTTAGGGACTCCAATCAGCCCCAGCATTTT
TRBV29-1	-	TRBJ1-2	-	CSVRGREIYTF	TGCAGCGTCCGGGGGAGGGAAATTTACACCTTC
TRBV2	-	TRBJ1-5	-	CASSEVREQPQHF	TGTGCCAGCAGTGAAGTTAGGGAGCAGCCCCAGCATTTT
TRBV7-6	TRBD1	TRBJ2-1	once	CASSPGQGSYNEQFF	TGTGCCAGCAGCCCGGGACAGGGGTCCTACAATGAGCAGTTCTTC
TRBV5-1	-	TRBJ2-1	-	CASSLAGEQFF	TGCGCCAGCAGCTTGGCGGGTGAGCAGTTCTTC
TRBV12-3/TRBV12-4	-	TRBJ2-1	-	CASSLSGEQFF	TGTGCCAGCTCCCTATCGGGTGAGCAGTTCTTC
TRBV4-1	-	TRBJ1-4	-	CASSQEWVANEKLFF	TGCGCCAGCAGCCAAGAATGGGTAGCGAATGAAAAACTGTTTTTT
TRBV5-4	-	TRBJ1-6	few	CASSLVQEDNSPLHF	TGTGCCAGCAGCTTGGTACAGGAAGATAATTCACCCCTCCACTTT